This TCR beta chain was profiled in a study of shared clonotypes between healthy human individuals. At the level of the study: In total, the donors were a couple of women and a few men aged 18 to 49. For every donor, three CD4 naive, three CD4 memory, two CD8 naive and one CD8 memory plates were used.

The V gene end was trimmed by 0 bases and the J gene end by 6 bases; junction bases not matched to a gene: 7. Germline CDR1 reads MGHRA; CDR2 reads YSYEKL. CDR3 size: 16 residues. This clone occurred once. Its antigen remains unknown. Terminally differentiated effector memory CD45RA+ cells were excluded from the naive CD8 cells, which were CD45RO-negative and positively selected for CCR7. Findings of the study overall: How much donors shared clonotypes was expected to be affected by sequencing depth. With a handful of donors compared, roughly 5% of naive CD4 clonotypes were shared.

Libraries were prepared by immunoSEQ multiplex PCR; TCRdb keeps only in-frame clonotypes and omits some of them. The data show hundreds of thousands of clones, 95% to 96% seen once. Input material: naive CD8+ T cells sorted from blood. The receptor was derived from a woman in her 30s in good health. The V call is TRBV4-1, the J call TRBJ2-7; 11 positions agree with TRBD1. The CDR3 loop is CASSQDLGTGGREQYF. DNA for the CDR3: TGCGCCAGCAGCCAAGATCTAGGGACAGGGGGTCGCGAGCAGTACTTC.